This T cell receptor beta chain was retrieved from a study of response to subunit inactivated influenza vaccine. TCRdb itself ran the RT-PCR reads through MiXCR, one entry per CDR3 protein. The sample records roughly 500,000 distinct CDR3 sequences, approximately 24% being singletons. V was clipped by 5 bases and J by 6 bases, with 17 bases between them. The CDR3 length is 15 residues. These data were also reused for a study on T cells expressing NK-cell markers. That paper states: TCR beta cDNA was made by 5'RACE template switching with UMIs. Each of a handful of donors carried dominant NKG2C+ clonotypes accounting for about 1.0-8% of CD8+ T cells. The study left the HCMV specificity of expanded NKG2C+ T cell clones unresolved.

Specimen: CD4+ T cells sorted from PBMCs, collected approximately 12 days after vaccination. The V and J genes are TRBV12-3 or TRBV12-4 and TRBJ1-5; no definite D call. The clonotype was recovered from a man between 45 and 60 years old who received an inactivated influenza vaccine. The CDR3 loop reads CASSPRTDLFQPQHF. Here the CDR3 DNA reads TGTGCCAGCAGTCCACGGACCGATCTGTTTCAGCCCCAGCATTTT.